A single sample is the source of the 15 T cell receptor beta chains below, sequenced in a study of CD4 T cells in relation to SARS-CoV-2 and coronaviruses. Before the COVID-19 pandemic, during about 2011-2019, CD4+ T cells were taken from unexposed donors. The cells were cultured for about ten days before CD4+ T cells were isolated. TCRdb keeps only in-frame clones here, not all; method: immunoSEQ multiplex PCR. The sample lists more than 20,000 clones; roughly 76% were seen once. Their recognized antigens are unknown. Sequencing used CD4+ T cells from PBMCs, cultured in vitro. These receptors originate from a human donor in good health.

J is TRBJ2-3 and V is TRBV7-3; TRBD2 aligns across 11 bases. The CDR3 length is 15 residues. The ends lost 5 bases at V and 2 bases at J; junction bases unmatched: 3. Per the germline V gene, CDR1 is SGHTA and CDR2 is FQGTGA. For the CDR3, the DNA is TGTGCCAGCAGCCGGACTAGCGGGTACACAGATACGCAGTATTTT. This gives the protein CASSRTSGYTDTQYF.

The J gene is TRBJ2-5, the V gene TRBV9, with 8 bases fitting TRBD2. The CDR3 runs to 14 residues. Germline loops: CDR1 SGDLS, CDR2 YYNGEE. The V and J ends lost 2 bases and 1 base, in that order; junction bases with no gene match: 1. The CDR3 DNA is TGTGCCAGCAGCGTGGGGACTAGCCAAGAGACCCAGTACTTC. Protein: CASSVGTSQETQYF.

This clone showed up just a few times. The rearrangement links TRBV14 to TRBJ2-2; the match to TRBD2 covers 13 bases. CDR3 size: 20 residues. Losses at the gene ends were 0 bases for V and 4 bases for J; bases not matched to a gene: 11. Germline V gene lookup returns CDR1 SGHDN and CDR2 FVKESK. CDR3 DNA sequence: TGTGCCAGCAGCCAAGATCAACTAGGGGGACTAGCGGGATTCACCGGGGAGCTGTTTTTT. It is translated as CASSQDQLGGLAGFTGELFF.

The chain recombines TRBV5-1 with TRBJ1-4, with a possible D match to TRBD1 (5 bases). The CDR3 spans 16 residues. Per germline, CDR1 SGHRS and CDR2 YFSETQ. Trimming left V 5 bases short and J 8 bases short, with 22 bases between. CDR3 in amino acids: CASREGPGLREEKLFF. CDR3 coding DNA: TGCGCCAGCAGGGAAGGGCCGGGCCTCAGGGAAGAAAAACTGTTTTTT.

This clone was observed a few times. This chain's CDR3 is CASSLGSGVKGYGYTF. CDR3 bases: TGTGCCAGCAGCCTGGGGTCCGGGGTGAAGGGCTATGGCTACACCTTC. The genes are TRBV5-8 and TRBJ1-2; D is unclear. The CDR3 extends over 16 amino acids. Trimming stripped 4 bases from V and 4 bases from J, with 20 bases between. CDR1 and CDR2 (germline): SGHTS, YDEGEE. The variable domain in full, with the rest retrieved from reference TRBV5-8 and TRBJ1-2, is EAGVTQSPTHLIKTRGQQATLRCSPISGHTSVYWYQQALGLGLQFLLWYDEGEERNRGNFPPRFSGRQFPNYSSELNVNALELEDSALYLCASSLGSGVKGYGYTFGSGTRLTVV.

The chain carries TRBV19 and TRBJ2-1; TRBD1 might be the D (6 bases). This CDR3 spans 17 amino acids. Germline loops: CDR1 LNHDA, CDR2 SQIVND (reference sequence). The V end lost 3 bases, the J end lost 7 bases, and 22 bases lay between the germline ends. The CDR3 sequence: CASSIDAGTPLANEQFF. CDR3 coding DNA: TGTGCCAGTAGTATCGACGCCGGGACACCTCTTGCGAATGAGCAGTTCTTC.

CDR3 protein: CASSQGGTRGYTF. The CDR3 nucleotides are TGTGCCAGCAGCCAAGGAGGTACTCGTGGCTACACCTTC. This sequence joins TRBV3-1 (or the pseudogene TRBV3-2) and TRBJ1-2; D is ambiguous. The V gene lost 1 base and the J gene lost 7 bases, with 10 bases spanning the gap. CDR1 and CDR2 from the germline V gene are LGHDT and YNNKEL (reference sequence). The CDR3 spans 13 residues.

This chain joins TRBV18 and TRBJ1-5, with a possible D match to TRBD1 (5 bases). Trimming shortened V by 3 bases and J by 7 bases, and 13 bases separated the two germline ends. Germline V gene sequence: CDR1 KGHSH, CDR2 LQKENI. The CDR3 runs 14 residues. CDR3 in DNA: TGTGCCAGCTCACCTAGGGACGGGGTCCAGCCCCAGCATTTT. Amino acid sequence: CASSPRDGVQPQHF.

On this clone: Relative to the germline gene, one junction end is altered; a read error may explain this. This chain's CDR3 is CASSLSPPTGPQDF. The CDR3 coding sequence is TGTGCCAGCAGTTTATCCCCACCGACAGGCCCTCAGGACTTC. The rearrangement links TRBV27 to TRBJ2-7; perhaps TRBD1 as D (6 bases). The germline V gene has CDR1 MNHEY and CDR2 SMNVEV (reference sequence). This CDR3 spans 14 amino acids.

V is TRBV5-8 and J is TRBJ2-7, with D possibly called TRBD1 or TRBD2 (5 bases each). V was shortened by 0 bases and J by 3 bases, with 13 bases between the two germline ends. The CDR3 sequence is 15 residues long. CDR1 and CDR2 (germline): SGHTS, YDEGEE. CDR3 sequence: CASSLAWGFGYEQYF. The CDR3 nucleotides are TGTGCCAGCAGCTTGGCATGGGGGTTTGGCTACGAGCAGTACTTC.

The gene calls are TRBV7-9 and TRBJ1-4; D remains unclear. Deletions cut 4 bases from V and 0 bases from J, with 9 bases between. This CDR3 comprises 15 residues. The germline CDR1 and CDR2 sequences are SEHNR and FQNEAQ (reference sequence). The CDR3 region is CASSSPAPTNEKLFF. CDR3 nucleotide sequence: TGTGCCAGCAGCTCCCCTGCCCCAACTAATGAAAAACTGTTTTTT.

The V and J genes are TRBV6-5 and TRBJ1-2; tentative D call: TRBD1 (5 bases). The germline CDR1 and CDR2 sequences are MNHEY and SVGAGI. The CDR3 loop spans 14 amino acids. Trimming stripped 7 bases from V and 5 bases from J, with 17 bases between. The CDR3 DNA reads as TGTGCCAGCACCAGGCTAGGGACGGATTATGGCTACACCTTC. It specifies CASTRLGTDYGYTF.

The chain couples TRBV2 to TRBJ2-5; 16 nucleotides match TRBD2. The V and J ends lost 6 bases and 5 bases, in that order; junction bases with no gene match: 9. The CDR3 covers 17 residues. CDR1 SNHLY and CDR2 FYNNEI come from the germline V gene. CDR3 in DNA: TGTGCCAGCAGGGGGACTAGCGGGAGGGCCGGTTGGGAGACCCAGTACTTC. Protein: CASRGTSGRAGWETQYF.

The genes are TRBV6-5 and TRBJ1-5; no clear D gene. Per the germline V gene, CDR1 is MNHEY and CDR2 is SVGAGI. The CDR3 is 12 residues long. Trimming stripped 9 bases from V and 1 base from J, with 7 bases between. The CDR3 loop is CASQTSNQPQHF. In DNA, the CDR3 is TGTGCCAGTCAGACCAGCAATCAGCCCCAGCATTTT.

V gene TRBV20-1 combines with J gene TRBJ2-7; 10 bases match TRBD1. In germline, CDR1 is DFQATT, CDR2 SNEGSKA (reference sequence). This CDR3 has 16 amino acids. Unmatched junction bases numbered 8, after V lost 3 bases and J lost 0 bases. This CDR3 is CSASKRGQGVSYEQYF. The CDR3 DNA reads as TGCAGTGCTAGTAAGCGAGGACAGGGGGTCTCCTACGAGCAGTACTTC.